The entry below describes one T cell receptor (beta chain). Its specificity is unknown. A modified ARM-PCR protocol with three rounds of nested PCR amplified TCRbeta. One entry per CDR3 protein results from TCRdb running MiXCR on the multiplex PCR reads. The repertoire has under 100,000 distinct CDR3 sequences, around 70% of them found once; the top ten carry over 9.5%. This entry belongs to a study of tumor and adjacent non-tumor tissue in lung cancer. Notes on the study in general: TCR diversity was significantly greater in tumor than normal lung tissue.

This sample's RNA came from whole unsorted tissue. CDR3 length: 13 residues. Looked up from germline, CDR1 is LGHNT and CDR2 is FRNRAP. Trimming stripped 1 base from V and 10 bases from J, with 13 bases between. This rearrangement joins TRBV12-5 to TRBJ1-2; unclear D gene. The source material was lung tumor tissue. This TCR came from a woman aged 65 to 85 with non-small cell lung cancer. CDR3 coding DNA: TGTGCTAGTGGTTTGGACATAAACGATGACTACACCTTC. This encodes CASGLDINDDYTF.